What follows is one T cell receptor beta chain and its context. Antigen specificity is unknown. V was clipped by 5 bases and J by 0 bases, with 10 bases between them. The CDR3 runs to 14 residues. Germline CDR1 and CDR2: SNHLY and FYNNEI. Sequencing was performed with immunoSEQ multiplex PCR; in TCRdb, only in-frame clones are kept and a portion is missing. The sample holds more than 110,000 clones; 92% are singletons and the top ten take around 3.5%. The data derive from a study of T cell responses to AZD1222 COVID-19 vaccine. Notes on the study in general: A reported finding is that nearly half of spike-specific TCRs target unmutated variant regions. The sample set comprised mostly white British donors with more females, and clonal diversity was possibly underestimated. The span of vaccine-associated CD4 TCRs extended across spike, with dominance at 160-218 and 743-854.

Sequenced here: peripheral blood, sampled 28 days after the second AZD1222 dose. This receptor was obtained from an adult who received the AZD1222 COVID-19 vaccine. This chain uses TRBV2 with TRBJ2-5; the D is unclear. CDR3 in DNA: TGTGCCAGCAGTAATACAAGGAACCAAGAGACCCAGTACTTC. Amino acids: CASSNTRNQETQYF.